This T cell receptor beta chain came from a study of T cells in Graves' hyperthyroidism and ophthalmopathy. The CDR3 sequence is 16 residues long. Germline loops: CDR1 SGHTA, CDR2 FQGTGA. V shed 3 bases and J 3 bases; nucleotides not matched to a gene: 2. TCR beta CDR3 regions were amplified from RNA. A first-round RT-PCR of the TCR CDR3 used the HTBI primer set. TCRdb re-analysed the multiplex PCR reads in MiXCR, keeping a single row per CDR3 protein. This sample has approximately 420,000 distinct CDR3 sequences, with just under 15% found just once. Used for diagnoses were clinical symptoms, serum thyroxine and TRAb, thyroid ultrasound and orbital computed tomography. This clonotype was picked up many times.

The sequenced sample consisted of blood. The rearrangement joins TRBV7-3 to TRBJ2-2; 12 bases fit TRBD2. This TCR was sampled from a woman in her twenties or thirties with Graves' hyperthyroidism. CDR3 amino acids: CASSFLAGGDTGELFF. Here the CDR3 DNA reads TGTGCCAGCAGCTTTCTAGCGGGAGGGGACACCGGGGAGCTGTTTTTT.